This T cell receptor beta chain was observed in a study of blood T cells in healthy people across ages. V gave up 4 bases and J gave up 4 bases; unmatched junction bases: 13. Germline V gene data show CDR1 as LNHDA and CDR2 as SQIVND (reference sequence). This CDR3 has 17 residues. Next came a second PCR, run for about 7 to 12 cycles, which used a sample-barcoded 5' primer along with a J-beta primer mix. TCRdb recomputed calls from the 5' RACE reads with MiXCR, one row per CDR3 protein. The data contain about 290,000 distinct CDR3 sequences, around 29% of them singletons. This clonotype occurred a few times.

This chain connects TRBV19 to TRBJ2-5, with 9 bases fitting TRBD1. Sequenced input: blood. This TCR derives from a woman between 65 and 79 years old in good health. The CDR3 DNA is TGTGCCAGTAGTACTTTACCGGGACAGGGTTTGTCAGAGACCCAGTACTTC. Its protein is CASSTLPGQGLSETQYF.